The 7 T cell receptor beta chains below come from one sample, sequenced in a study. TCRdb reprocessed the RT-PCR reads with MiXCR, giving one entry per CDR3 protein. The sample holds approximately 720,000 distinct CDR3 sequences, 14% seen once. The sequenced sample consisted of memory CD4+ T cells from blood. The source of these receptors is a female donor in good health, serving as a healthy control.

The rearrangement links TRBV20-1 to TRBJ1-3; D gene uncertain. The CDR3 totals 12 residues. CDR1 DFQATT and CDR2 SNEGSKA come from the germline V gene (reference sequence). The V end was cut by 3 bases, the J end by 3 bases, with 6 bases between. Here the CDR3 reads CSARTFGNTIYF. CDR3 DNA: TGCAGTGCTAGGACTTTTGGAAACACCATATATTTT.

The chain couples TRBV4-3 to TRBJ2-5; no definite D call. Per the germline V gene, CDR1 is LGHNA and CDR2 is YSLEER. V was trimmed by 0 bases and J by 2 bases, leaving 10 bases between them. The CDR3 covers 15 residues. The CDR3 sequence is CASSQDLAEQETQYF. CDR3 DNA sequence: TGCGCCAGCAGCCAAGATTTGGCAGAACAAGAGACCCAGTACTTC.

This clonotype was seen more than once but under ten times. The rearrangement joins TRBV28 to TRBJ2-1; 9 positions match TRBD2. This CDR3 has 15 residues. In germline, CDR1 is MDHEN, CDR2 SYDVKM. The ends lost 10 bases at V and 12 bases at J; junction bases unmatched: 19. This CDR3 is CATHVAGDLKLGQFF. The CDR3 nucleotides read TGTGCCACCCACGTAGCGGGAGACCTAAAACTTGGGCAGTTCTTC. Using reference TRBV28 and TRBJ2-1 for the parts outside the CDR3, the full variable domain is DVKVTQSSRYLVKRTGEKVFLECVQDMDHENMFWYRQDPGLGLRLIYFSYDVKMKEKGDIPEGYSVSREKKERFSLILESASTNQTSMYLCATHVAGDLKLGQFFGPGTRLTVL.

This clonotype was seen a handful of times. This chain connects TRBV5-1 to TRBJ2-3; unclear D gene. Germline assignment: CDR1 SGHRS and CDR2 YFSETQ. The CDR3 is 14 residues long. V lost 5 bases to trimming and J lost 2 bases, with 12 bases between them. The CDR3 spells CASSDKIFTDTQYF. In DNA form, the CDR3 reads TGCGCCAGCAGTGACAAGATCTTCACAGATACGCAGTATTTT.

There are many counts of this clonotype. The chain links TRBV6-4 to TRBJ2-3; D might be TRBD2 (7 bases). Germline V gene sequence: CDR1 MRHNA, CDR2 SNTAGT. Trimming shortened V by 5 bases and J by 3 bases, and 12 bases separated the two germline ends. The CDR3 runs 14 residues. CDR3 residues: CASSYREGTDTQYF. CDR3 DNA sequence: TGTGCCAGCAGTTACAGGGAGGGGACAGATACGCAGTATTTT.

This clonotype appeared a few times. The rearrangement joins TRBV30 to TRBJ1-5; D is ambiguous. The CDR3 runs 15 residues. CDR1 is GTSNPN, CDR2 SVGIG, per germline (reference sequence). Trimming removed 0 bases at V and 0 bases at J, with 9 bases between. This chain's CDR3 is CAWSVDWDSNQPQHF. The DNA for the CDR3 is TGTGCCTGGAGTGTAGACTGGGATAGCAATCAGCCCCAGCATTTT.

V usage is TRBV7-3 and J usage is TRBJ2-7; D is undetermined. V lost 5 bases, J lost 6 bases, and 8 bases lay in between. The CDR3 consists of 11 residues. Per germline, CDR1 SGHTA and CDR2 FQGTGA. Here the CDR3 reads CASSAGSEQYF. The CDR3 nucleotides read TGTGCCAGCAGCGCTGGAAGCGAGCAGTACTTC. Together with reference TRBV7-3 and TRBJ2-7, the CDR3 gives the full variable domain: GAGVSQTPSNKVTEKGKYVELRCDPISGHTALYWYRQSLGQGPEFLIYFQGTGAADDSGLPNDRFFAVRPEGSVSTLKIQRTERGDSAVYLCASSAGSEQYFGPGTRLTVT.